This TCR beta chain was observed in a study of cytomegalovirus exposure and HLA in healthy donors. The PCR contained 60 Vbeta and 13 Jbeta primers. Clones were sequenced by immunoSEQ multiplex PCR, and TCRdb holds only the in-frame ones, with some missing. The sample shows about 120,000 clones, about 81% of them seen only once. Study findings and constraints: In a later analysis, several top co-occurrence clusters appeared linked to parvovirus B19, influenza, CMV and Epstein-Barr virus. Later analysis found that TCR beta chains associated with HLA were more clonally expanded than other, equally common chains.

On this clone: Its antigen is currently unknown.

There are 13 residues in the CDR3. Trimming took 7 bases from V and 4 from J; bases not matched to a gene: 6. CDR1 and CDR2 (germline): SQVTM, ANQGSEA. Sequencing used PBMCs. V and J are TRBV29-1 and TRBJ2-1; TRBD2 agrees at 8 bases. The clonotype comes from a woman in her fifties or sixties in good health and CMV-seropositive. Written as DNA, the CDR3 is TGCAGCGCCGTAGCGGGGCCATACAATGAGCAGTTCTTC. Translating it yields CSAVAGPYNEQFF.